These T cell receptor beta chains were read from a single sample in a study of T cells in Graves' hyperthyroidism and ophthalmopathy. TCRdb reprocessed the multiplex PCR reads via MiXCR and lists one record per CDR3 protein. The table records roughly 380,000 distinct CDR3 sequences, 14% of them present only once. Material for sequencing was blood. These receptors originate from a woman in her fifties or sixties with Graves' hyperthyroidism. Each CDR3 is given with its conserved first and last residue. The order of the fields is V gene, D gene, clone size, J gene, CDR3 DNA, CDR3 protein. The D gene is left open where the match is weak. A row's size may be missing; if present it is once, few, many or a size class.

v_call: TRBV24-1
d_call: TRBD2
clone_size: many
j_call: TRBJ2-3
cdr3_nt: TGTGCCACCAGTGAAGGGAGCGGGAGTGGAGATACGCAGTATTTT
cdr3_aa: CATSEGSGSGDTQYF

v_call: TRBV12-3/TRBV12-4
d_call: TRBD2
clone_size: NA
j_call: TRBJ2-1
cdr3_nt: TGTGCCAGCAGTCCTCTAGCGGGAGGGCCTTATGAGCAGTTCTTC
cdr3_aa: CASSPLAGGPYEQFF

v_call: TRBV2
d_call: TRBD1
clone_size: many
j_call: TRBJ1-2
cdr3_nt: TGTGCCAGCAACCGGGACAGGGGACGCGGGACGAGCTACACCTTC
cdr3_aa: CASNRDRGRGTSYTF

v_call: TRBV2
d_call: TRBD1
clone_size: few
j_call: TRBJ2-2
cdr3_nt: TGTGCCAGCCAGGGACAGGGGAACACCGGGGAGCTGTTTTTT
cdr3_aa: CASQGQGNTGELFF

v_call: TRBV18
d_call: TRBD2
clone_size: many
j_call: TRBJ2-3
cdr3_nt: TGTGCCAGCTCACCACGGATAGCGGGAGGGGCAACAGATACGCAGTATTTT
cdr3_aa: CASSPRIAGGATDTQYF

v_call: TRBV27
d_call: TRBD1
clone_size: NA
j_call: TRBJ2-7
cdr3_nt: TGTGCCAGCAGGGGGACAGGGGGCTCCCCCTACGAGCAGTACTTC
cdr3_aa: CASRGTGGSPYEQYF

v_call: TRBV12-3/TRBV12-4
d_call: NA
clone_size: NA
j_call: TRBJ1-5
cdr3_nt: TGTGCCAGCAGTTTAAGTGGGGGTAGCAATCAGCCCCAGCATTTT
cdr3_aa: CASSLSGGSNQPQHF

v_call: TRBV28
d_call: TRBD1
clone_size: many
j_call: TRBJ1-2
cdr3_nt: TGTGCCAGCAGTCTATATCAACTCGGGACAGGGGATGGCTACACCTTC
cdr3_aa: CASSLYQLGTGDGYTF

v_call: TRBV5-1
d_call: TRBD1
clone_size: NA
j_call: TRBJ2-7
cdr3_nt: TGCGCCAGCAGCGCAGGGACAGTCGAGCAGTACTTC
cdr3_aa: CASSAGTVEQYF

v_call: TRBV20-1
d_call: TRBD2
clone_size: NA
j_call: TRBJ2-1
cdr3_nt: TGCAGTGCTAGAGGTCCCAGCGGGAGAGACAATGAGCAGTTCTTC
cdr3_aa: CSARGPSGRDNEQFF

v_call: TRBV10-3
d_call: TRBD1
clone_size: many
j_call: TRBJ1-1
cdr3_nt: TGTGCCATCATGGGACAGGTTTCATCTGAAGCTTTCTTT
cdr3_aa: CAIMGQVSSEAFF

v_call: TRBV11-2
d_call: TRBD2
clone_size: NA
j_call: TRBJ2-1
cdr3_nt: TGTGCCAGCAGCTCCATAGCGGGAGGGCCGAAGCAGTTCTTC
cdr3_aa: CASSSIAGGPKQFF

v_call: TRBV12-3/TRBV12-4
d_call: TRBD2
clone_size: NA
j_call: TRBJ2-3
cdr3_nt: TGTGCCAGCACCAGGGGACTAGCGGGGACAGATACGCAGTATTTT
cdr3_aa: CASTRGLAGTDTQYF

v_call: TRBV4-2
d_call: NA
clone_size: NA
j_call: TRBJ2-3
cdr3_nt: TGTGCCAGCAGCCCCAAGATGGGAGGACCTATCGCAGATACGCAGTATTTT
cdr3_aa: CASSPKMGGPIADTQYF

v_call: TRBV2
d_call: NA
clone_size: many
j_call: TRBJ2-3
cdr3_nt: TGTGCCAGCAGTGAAGCTAGGCAGGGGGGAGCAGATACGCAGTATTTT
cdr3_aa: CASSEARQGGADTQYF

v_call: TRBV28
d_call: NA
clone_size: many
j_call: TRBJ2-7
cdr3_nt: TGTGCCAGCAGGGGAACAGGTAATTACGAGCAGTACTTC
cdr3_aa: CASRGTGNYEQYF

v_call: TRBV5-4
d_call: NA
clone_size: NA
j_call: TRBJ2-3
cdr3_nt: TGTGCCAGCAGCCCCCGAGAATGGGGTACGCAGTATTTT
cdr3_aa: CASSPREWGTQYF

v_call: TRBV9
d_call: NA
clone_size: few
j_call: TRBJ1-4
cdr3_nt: TGTGCCAGCAGCGCATATACAGGGCCTAATGAAAAACTGTTTTTT
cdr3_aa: CASSAYTGPNEKLFF

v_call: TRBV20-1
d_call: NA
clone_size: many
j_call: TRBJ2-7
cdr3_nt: TGCAGTGCTGGGGGGACACTGGATACCTACGAGCAGTACTTC
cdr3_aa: CSAGGTLDTYEQYF

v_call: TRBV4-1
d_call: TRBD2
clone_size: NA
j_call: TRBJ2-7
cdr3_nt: TGCGCCAGCAGCCAATCACTAGGACTAGCGGGAACTTACGAGCAGTACTTC
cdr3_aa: CASSQSLGLAGTYEQYF

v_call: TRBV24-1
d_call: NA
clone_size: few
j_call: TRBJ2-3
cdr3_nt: TGTGCCACCAGTGCATCAGGGACAGATACGCAGTATTTT
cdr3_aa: CATSASGTDTQYF

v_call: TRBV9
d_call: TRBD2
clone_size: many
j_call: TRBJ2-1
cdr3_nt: TGTGCCAGCAGCGTAGAGACTAGCACCCACAATGAGCAGTTCTTC
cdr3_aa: CASSVETSTHNEQFF

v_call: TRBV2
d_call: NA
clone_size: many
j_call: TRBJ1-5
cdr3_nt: TGTGCCAGCACCGGGGTTAGTAACAATCAGCCCCAGCATTTT
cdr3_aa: CASTGVSNNQPQHF

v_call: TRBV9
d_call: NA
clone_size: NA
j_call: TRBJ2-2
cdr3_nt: TGTGCCAGCAGCGTATTCTGGGACGACGAACGTGGACGGAGGGAGCTGTTTTTT
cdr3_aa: CASSVFWDDERGRRELFF

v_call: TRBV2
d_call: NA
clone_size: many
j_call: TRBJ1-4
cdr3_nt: TGTGCCAGCAGGCTGGAAAAACTGTTTTTT
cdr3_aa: CASRLEKLFF

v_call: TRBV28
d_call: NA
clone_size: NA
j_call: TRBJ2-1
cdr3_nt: TGTGCCACCGTCCCGCGGGGCCCGGATGAGCAGTTCTTC
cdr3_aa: CATVPRGPDEQFF

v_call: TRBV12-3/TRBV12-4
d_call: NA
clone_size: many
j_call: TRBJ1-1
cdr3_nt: TGTGCCAGCAAATTATCTCCGGGACGGATGAACACTGAAGCTTTCTTT
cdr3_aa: CASKLSPGRMNTEAFF

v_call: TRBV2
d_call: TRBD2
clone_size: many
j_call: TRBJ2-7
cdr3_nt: TGTGCCAGCACATCAACGACTAGCGGGTACGAGCAGTACTTC
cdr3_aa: CASTSTTSGYEQYF

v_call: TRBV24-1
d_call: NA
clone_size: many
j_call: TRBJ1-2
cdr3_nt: TGTGCCACCCAGGGAAACGCCATGGATGGCTACACCTTC
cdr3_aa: CATQGNAMDGYTF

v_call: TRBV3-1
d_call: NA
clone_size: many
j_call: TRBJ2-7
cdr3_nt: TGTGCCAGCAACCAGGGCAGGAGATCTCTCTACGAGCAGTACTTC
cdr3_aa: CASNQGRRSLYEQYF

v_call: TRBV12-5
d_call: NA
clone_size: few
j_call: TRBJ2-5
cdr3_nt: TGTGCTAGTGGTTTGGTACTTGGACGGATCGGATGGGAGACCCAGTACTTC
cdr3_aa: CASGLVLGRIGWETQYF

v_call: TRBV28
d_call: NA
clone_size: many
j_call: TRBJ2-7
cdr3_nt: TGTGCCAGCAGTCCCGCCGAGGCGGGCCACTACGAGCAGTACTTC
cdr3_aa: CASSPAEAGHYEQYF

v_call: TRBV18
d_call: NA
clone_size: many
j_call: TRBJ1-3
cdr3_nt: TGTGCCAGCTCACCACGGAGCCTCAACACCATATATTTT
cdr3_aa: CASSPRSLNTIYF

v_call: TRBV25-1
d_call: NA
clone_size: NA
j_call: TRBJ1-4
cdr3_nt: TGTGCCAGCAGTGGATTCCCGGGCTCCGAAAAACTGTTTTTT
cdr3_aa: CASSGFPGSEKLFF

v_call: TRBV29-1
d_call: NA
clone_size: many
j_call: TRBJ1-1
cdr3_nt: TGCAGCGTTGAAAGAGGGACGGTAGACACTGAAGCTTTCTTT
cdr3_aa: CSVERGTVDTEAFF

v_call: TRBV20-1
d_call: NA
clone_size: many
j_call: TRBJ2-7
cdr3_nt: TGCAGTGCTAGAGATCCCCGCTCCTCCTACGAGCAGTACTTC
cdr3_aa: CSARDPRSSYEQYF

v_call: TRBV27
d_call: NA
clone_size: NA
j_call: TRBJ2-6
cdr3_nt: TGTGCCAGCAGTTTGAAGGGGGTTGGGGCCAACGTCCTGACTTTC
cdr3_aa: CASSLKGVGANVLTF

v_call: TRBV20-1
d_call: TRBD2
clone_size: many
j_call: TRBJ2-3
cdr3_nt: TGCAGTGCTACCCGACTTATACTAGCGGGAGGTCTAGATACGCAGTATTTT
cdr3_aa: CSATRLILAGGLDTQYF

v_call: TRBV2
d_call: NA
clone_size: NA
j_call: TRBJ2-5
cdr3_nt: TGTGCCAGCAGTGATCAACGGGAAGAGACCCAGTACTTC
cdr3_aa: CASSDQREETQYF

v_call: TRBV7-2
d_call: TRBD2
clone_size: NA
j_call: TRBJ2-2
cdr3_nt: TGTGCCAGCGCTCCTCTAGCGGGAGCCGGGGAGCTGTTTTTT
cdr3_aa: CASAPLAGAGELFF

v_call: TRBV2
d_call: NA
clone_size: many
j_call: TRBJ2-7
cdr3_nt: TGTGCCAGCAGTGGAGCTGGGATGAGCACCTACGAGCAGTACTTC
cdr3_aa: CASSGAGMSTYEQYF

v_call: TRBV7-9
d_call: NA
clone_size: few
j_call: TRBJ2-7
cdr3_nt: TGTGCCAGCAGCTTGGGGACAGAGCAGTACTTC
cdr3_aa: CASSLGTEQYF

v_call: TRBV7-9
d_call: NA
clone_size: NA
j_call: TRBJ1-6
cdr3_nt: TGTGCCAGCAGCCCCCAGAACTCCAATTCACCCCTCCACTTT
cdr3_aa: CASSPQNSNSPLHF

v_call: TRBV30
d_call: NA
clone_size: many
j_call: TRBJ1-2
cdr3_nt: TGTGCCTGGAGTAGTTCGTCCGCATGGATTTATGGCTACACCTTC
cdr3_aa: CAWSSSSAWIYGYTF

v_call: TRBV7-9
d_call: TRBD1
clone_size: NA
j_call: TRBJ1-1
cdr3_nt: TGTGCCAGCAGCTCCTCGATAGACAGGGGGATGAACACTGAAGCTTTCTTT
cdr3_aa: CASSSSIDRGMNTEAFF

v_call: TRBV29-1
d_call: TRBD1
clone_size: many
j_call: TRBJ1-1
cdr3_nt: TGCAGCGTTGCCGCCGGGACAGGGTGGACTGAAGCTTTCTTT
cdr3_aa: CSVAAGTGWTEAFF

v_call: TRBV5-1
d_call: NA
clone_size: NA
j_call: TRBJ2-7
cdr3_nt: TGCGCCAGCAGCGGCGGCCCAACCTACGAGCAGTACTTC
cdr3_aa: CASSGGPTYEQYF

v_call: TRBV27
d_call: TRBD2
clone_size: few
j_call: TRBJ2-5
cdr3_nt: TGTGCCAGCAGTTTAAAGGCTCCCGGACTAGCGGGAGGGCCAGGGACCCAGTACTTC
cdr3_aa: CASSLKAPGLAGGPGTQYF

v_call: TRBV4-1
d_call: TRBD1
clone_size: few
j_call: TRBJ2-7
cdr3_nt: TGCGCCAGCAGCCAAGGGACGACAGGGTTGGGCTACGAGCAGTACTTC
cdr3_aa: CASSQGTTGLGYEQYF

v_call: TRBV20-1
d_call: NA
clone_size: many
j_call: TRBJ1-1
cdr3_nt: TGCAGTGCCGCCCGGCGTCTGAACACTGAAGCTTTCTTT
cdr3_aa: CSAARRLNTEAFF